Listed below are T cell receptor beta chains from one sample, sequenced in a study of response to subunit inactivated influenza vaccine. One entry per CDR3 protein results from TCRdb running MiXCR on the RT-PCR reads. The data show about 540,000 distinct CDR3 sequences, 14% seen once. This specimen was PBMCs from blood, taken 11 to 12 days after vaccination. The receptors were sampled from a man aged 45-65 years who received an inactivated influenza vaccine. Each CDR3 is given with its conserved first and last residue. Fields, in order: CDR3 DNA, CDR3 protein, D gene, V gene, clone size, J gene. The D gene is left open where the match is weak. Expanded clones are given a class, and other clones once, few, many or no size at all.

CDR3nt: TGTGCCAGTGGACAGGGGGCGCCCGGCAATCAGCCCCAGCATTTT
CDR3aa: CASGQGAPGNQPQHF
d_gene: TRBD1
v_gene: TRBV19
abundance: few
j_gene: TRBJ1-5

CDR3nt: TGTGCCAGCAGCTACTCGGGACAGCCCTACGAGCAGTACTTC
CDR3aa: CASSYSGQPYEQYF
d_gene: TRBD1
v_gene: TRBV7-2
abundance: many
j_gene: TRBJ2-7

CDR3nt: TGTGCCAGCAGCTTCCGACAGGGCCCCTCCGGCGAGCAGTACTTC
CDR3aa: CASSFRQGPSGEQYF
d_gene: TRBD1
v_gene: TRBV7-2
abundance: -
j_gene: TRBJ2-7

CDR3nt: TGTGCCAGCCTACGCCACAATGAGCAGTTCTTC
CDR3aa: CASLRHNEQFF
d_gene: -
v_gene: TRBV12-3/TRBV12-4
abundance: -
j_gene: TRBJ2-1

CDR3nt: TGTGCCAGCAATCAGGACAGGGGGCCTGGCAATGAGCAGTTCTTC
CDR3aa: CASNQDRGPGNEQFF
d_gene: TRBD1
v_gene: TRBV12-3/TRBV12-4
abundance: -
j_gene: TRBJ2-1

CDR3nt: TGTGCCAGCAGCGGCCCAGGGGTAGAGAGGAATGAGCAGTTCTTC
CDR3aa: CASSGPGVERNEQFF
d_gene: -
v_gene: TRBV9
abundance: -
j_gene: TRBJ2-1

CDR3nt: TGTGCCAGCAGCCAAGTCGGGGGCGGTGAGACCCAGTACTTC
CDR3aa: CASSQVGGGETQYF
d_gene: -
v_gene: TRBV3-1
abundance: -
j_gene: TRBJ2-5

CDR3nt: TGTGCCAGTACATGGGGGGGCCGCGGCTCCTCCTACGAGCAGTACTTC
CDR3aa: CASTWGGRGSSYEQYF
d_gene: -
v_gene: TRBV21-1
abundance: few
j_gene: TRBJ2-7

CDR3nt: TGTGCCCGCAGTGAATTTGGGGCAGGAGTGAATGAGCAGTTCTTC
CDR3aa: CARSEFGAGVNEQFF
d_gene: -
v_gene: TRBV25-1
abundance: -
j_gene: TRBJ2-1

CDR3nt: TGCAGTGCTAGAAAGAGCGGGAGGGTATACGAGCAGTACTTC
CDR3aa: CSARKSGRVYEQYF
d_gene: TRBD2
v_gene: TRBV20-1
abundance: -
j_gene: TRBJ2-7

CDR3nt: TGTGCCAGCAGCCAATTGGGTGGCGCAGATACGCAGTATTTT
CDR3aa: CASSQLGGADTQYF
d_gene: -
v_gene: TRBV14
abundance: -
j_gene: TRBJ2-3

CDR3nt: TGTGCCAGCAAGACAGGGGCCTACGAGCAGTACTTC
CDR3aa: CASKTGAYEQYF
d_gene: TRBD1
v_gene: TRBV6-5
abundance: few
j_gene: TRBJ2-7

CDR3nt: TGTGCCAGCAGAACCCTAGCGGGGGGCACCAATGAGCAGTTCTTC
CDR3aa: CASRTLAGGTNEQFF
d_gene: TRBD2
v_gene: TRBV27
abundance: -
j_gene: TRBJ2-1

CDR3nt: TGTGCCAGCGCCCCGGCCGCTGGCAATCAGCCCCAGCATTTT
CDR3aa: CASAPAAGNQPQHF
d_gene: -
v_gene: TRBV6-1
abundance: few
j_gene: TRBJ1-5

CDR3nt: TGTGCCAGCAGTGCTAGCCACGACACCAAGAACACTGAAGCTTTCTTT
CDR3aa: CASSASHDTKNTEAFF
d_gene: -
v_gene: TRBV25-1
abundance: few
j_gene: TRBJ1-1

CDR3nt: TGTGCCAGCAGCGAAACAGGGATTTGGGATGGCTACACCTTC
CDR3aa: CASSETGIWDGYTF
d_gene: -
v_gene: TRBV7-9
abundance: -
j_gene: TRBJ1-2

CDR3nt: TGCAGCGTTCCCTTGAGGGACATCTCGAACACCGGGGAGCTGTTTTTT
CDR3aa: CSVPLRDISNTGELFF
d_gene: -
v_gene: TRBV29-1
abundance: few
j_gene: TRBJ2-2

CDR3nt: TGCGCCAGCAGCCAAGATGTTTTCTCCTACGAGCAGTACTTC
CDR3aa: CASSQDVFSYEQYF
d_gene: -
v_gene: TRBV4-3
abundance: few
j_gene: TRBJ2-7

CDR3nt: TGTGCCAGCAGCCGTCCAACAGGGGACACTTCACCCCTCCACTTT
CDR3aa: CASSRPTGDTSPLHF
d_gene: TRBD1
v_gene: TRBV5-6
abundance: few
j_gene: TRBJ1-6

CDR3nt: TGTGCCAGCAGCTTAAGTTCCAGCAGGGGCTACGAGCAGTACTTC
CDR3aa: CASSLSSSRGYEQYF
d_gene: -
v_gene: TRBV7-8
abundance: -
j_gene: TRBJ2-7

CDR3nt: TGTGCCTTAAACCGCCCTGGGACTAGCTCCTACGAGCAGTACTTC
CDR3aa: CALNRPGTSSYEQYF
d_gene: TRBD2
v_gene: TRBV30
abundance: -
j_gene: TRBJ2-7

CDR3nt: TGCAGCGTACTTACGAGGGGCGCCAAAAACATTCAGTACTTC
CDR3aa: CSVLTRGAKNIQYF
d_gene: -
v_gene: TRBV29-1
abundance: many
j_gene: TRBJ2-4

CDR3nt: TGTGCCAGCTCACCATTCGGGGATAGCAATCAGCCCCAGCATTTT
CDR3aa: CASSPFGDSNQPQHF
d_gene: -
v_gene: TRBV18
abundance: -
j_gene: TRBJ1-5